This T cell receptor beta chain was identified in a study of blood T cell repertoires in COVID-19. In the study overall: Specimens from acute and convalescent COVID-19 originated in the United States, Italy and Spain. PBMCs, B-cell-depleted T cells, or T cells provided the cDNA or gDNA that made up the material.

Either two negative PCRs, clearance, or symptom resolution qualified Cohort 3 donors as recovered. The CDR3 covers 15 residues. Trimming removed 1 base from V and 5 bases from J; junction bases left unmatched: 8. The germline CDR1 and CDR2 sequences are SGHDN and FVKESK. Some clones are missing from TCRdb's copy, which holds only in-frame ones; the method was immunoSEQ multiplex PCR. The sample includes some 380,000 clones, about 87% seen only once; the top ten take 1.3%. This chain uses TRBV14 with TRBJ2-7; 7 bases match TRBD1. The sequence was obtained from a young man who had recovered from COVID-19. Sequences were obtained from PBMCs or T cells enriched from blood (not recorded which). The CDR3 reads CASSQALTGTHEQYF. The CDR3 nucleotides are TGTGCCAGCAGCCAAGCTCTGACAGGGACCCACGAGCAGTACTTC.